The clone carrying this TCR beta chain appeared many times. From the 5' RACE reads, TCRdb called clonotypes with MiXCR, one entry per CDR3 protein. The data hold about 700,000 distinct CDR3 sequences, with over 5% observed a single time. This sample is drawn from a study of identical twins. There are 16 residues in the CDR3. Germline values: CDR1 KGHDR, CDR2 SFDVKD. Losses at the gene ends were 4 bases for V and 6 bases for J; bases not matched to a gene: 8. The genes are TRBV24-1 and TRBJ1-5; 10 nucleotides agree with TRBD1. Sample: naive T cells sorted from blood. The clonotype was recovered from a man younger than 30 in good health. CDR3 protein: CATSESGTGAFQPQHF. As DNA, the CDR3 is TGTGCCACCAGTGAGTCCGGGACAGGGGCGTTTCAGCCCCAGCATTTT.